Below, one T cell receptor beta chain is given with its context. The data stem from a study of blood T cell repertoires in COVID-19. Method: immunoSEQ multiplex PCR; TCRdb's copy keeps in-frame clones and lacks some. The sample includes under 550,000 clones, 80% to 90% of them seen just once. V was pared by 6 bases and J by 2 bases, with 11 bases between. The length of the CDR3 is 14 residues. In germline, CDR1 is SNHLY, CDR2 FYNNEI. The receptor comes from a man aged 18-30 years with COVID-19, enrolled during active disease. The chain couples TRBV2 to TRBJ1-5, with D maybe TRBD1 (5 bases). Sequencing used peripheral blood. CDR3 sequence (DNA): TGTGCCAGCAGGCAGGGTTTTGGCAATCAGCCCCAGCATTTT. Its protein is CASRQGFGNQPQHF.